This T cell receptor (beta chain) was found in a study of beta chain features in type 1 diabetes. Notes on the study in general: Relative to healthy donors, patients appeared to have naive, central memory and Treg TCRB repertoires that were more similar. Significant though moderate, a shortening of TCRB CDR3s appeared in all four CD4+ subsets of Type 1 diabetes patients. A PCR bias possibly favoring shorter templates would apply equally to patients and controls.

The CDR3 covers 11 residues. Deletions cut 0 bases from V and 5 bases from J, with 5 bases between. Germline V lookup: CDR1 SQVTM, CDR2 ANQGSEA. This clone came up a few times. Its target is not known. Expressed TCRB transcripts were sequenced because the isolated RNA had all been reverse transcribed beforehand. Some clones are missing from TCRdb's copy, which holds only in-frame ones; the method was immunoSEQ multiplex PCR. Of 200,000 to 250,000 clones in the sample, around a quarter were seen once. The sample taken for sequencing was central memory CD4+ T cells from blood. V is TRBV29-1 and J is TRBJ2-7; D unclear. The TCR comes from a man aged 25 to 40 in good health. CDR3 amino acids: CSVEEVNEQYF. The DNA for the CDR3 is TGCAGCGTTGAAGAAGTCAACGAGCAGTACTTC.